The clone carrying this T cell receptor beta chain showed up just once. This entry is derived from a study of blood T cell repertoires in COVID-19. Background on the study: Both acute and convalescent COVID-19 samples were obtained from the United States, Italy and Spain. The cDNA or gDNA used as material had been derived from T cells, B-cell-depleted T cells, or PBMCs.

Per the original data handling: Reference gene primer amplification in the assay estimated nucleated cell counts. Sequencing used immunoSEQ multiplex PCR; TCRdb keeps in-frame clones, though not all of them. V and J calls and clone size are copied from that table; D and trimming were computed from the DNA. This sample yields some 250,000 clones, of which 86% are seen a single time; less than 15% belongs to the top ten. Patients at the Seattle site were enrolled during active infection and followed longitudinally. Trimming pared 3 bases from V and 5 bases from J, leaving 2 bases between. Germline V gives CDR1 MDHEN, CDR2 SYDVKM. This CDR3 has 11 amino acids.

Material: peripheral blood. The J gene is TRBJ2-1, the V gene TRBV28; D call uncertain. The receptor was isolated from a woman in her 30s with COVID-19, enrolled during active disease. This chain's CDR3 is CASSFNNEQFF. The CDR3 coding sequence is TGTGCCAGCAGTTTTAACAATGAGCAGTTCTTC.